The following is a T cell receptor (beta chain) sequence with its context. Its target is unknown. The V gene end was trimmed by 3 bases and the J gene end by 7 bases; junction bases not matched to a gene: 8. The germline V gene has CDR1 SGDLS and CDR2 YYNGEE. The CDR3 consists of 15 residues. This specimen belongs to a study of PD-L1 blockade in urothelial cancer. In the study overall: About 85% of the roughly 29 patients were men whose urothelial cancer was bladder-origin. Blood samples had a median of about 140,000 T cells, roughly 84,000 unique TCRs, and clonality roughly 0.088. General observations from the study: Blood clones associated with the tumor expanded more at 3 weeks in durable-benefit patients.

Time point of the sample: pretreatment peripheral blood. Assay: immunoSEQ multiplex PCR; the TCRdb copy retains only in-frame clones and omits some. The sample contains roughly 54,000 clones, about 83% of which appear only once. The TCR comes from a woman aged 60-75 years with urothelial cancer. The chain links TRBV9 to TRBJ2-3; 10 positions match TRBD2. The source was PBMCs, collected around atezolizumab (anti-PD-L1) treatment. The CDR3 here is CASSGLAGVLNTQYF. The CDR3 nucleotides are TGTGCCAGCAGCGGTCTAGCGGGAGTTTTAAATACGCAGTATTTT.